This T cell receptor (beta chain) came from a study of blood T cell repertoires in COVID-19. Study information: Italy, Spain and the United States were the sources of the convalescent and acute COVID-19 samples. T cells, B-cell-depleted T cells, or PBMCs supplied cDNA or gDNA.

Study processing details: Counts of nucleated cells, estimated from reference gene primer amplification, were obtained. Repertoires were generated with immunoSEQ multiplex PCR, while TCRdb's copy carries only in-frame clones and drops some. Clone size and the V and J calls come from that table; the DNA yielded D and trimming. This table holds over 400,000 clones, 80% to 90% found once. This clone showed up just a few times. The sample comprised peripheral blood. This clonotype originated in a human donor in a cohort sampled during active COVID-19.

CDR3 nucleotides: TGTGCCAGCAGCCAGGGAATACTAGCGGGAGGCCCTAGGGAAGAGCAGTACTTC. Its protein product is CASSQGILAGGPREEQYF. The J gene is TRBJ2-7, the V gene TRBV3-1 (or the pseudogene TRBV3-2), with TRBD2 matching 12 bases. J lost 7 bases, V lost 3 bases, and 16 bases had no gene match. There are 18 residues in the CDR3. Germline V gene lookup returns CDR1 LGHDT and CDR2 YNNKEL (reference sequence).